This TCR beta chain is from a study of immune evolution from preneoplasia to lung adenocarcinoma. Here immunoSEQ multiplex PCR was the method, and the copy in TCRdb shows in-frame clones only, minus some. Of thousands of clones listed, around three quarters are singletons. The V gene end was trimmed by 1 base and the J gene end by 0 bases; junction bases not matched to a gene: 11. Germline V CDR1 and CDR2: MNHNS, SASEGT. CDR3 length: 18 residues. Remarks on this clone: Its antigen is undetermined.

Study-wide points: Top clone frequencies peaked in normal lung, apparently declining through invasive adenocarcinoma.

Between the mid-2010s and the late 2010s, patients underwent resection in Japan or China. Each case's diagnosis was confirmed by two pathologists on H&E. The source is an older donor with lung adenocarcinoma. The chain uses TRBV6-1 and TRBJ1-1, with TRBD1 matching over 7 bases. The sample was FFPE adjacent normal lung tissue. Written as DNA, the CDR3 is TGTGCCAGCAGTGAAGTAGGTGACAGGGCTGGCGTGAACACTGAAGCTTTCTTT. It codes for CASSEVGDRAGVNTEAFF.